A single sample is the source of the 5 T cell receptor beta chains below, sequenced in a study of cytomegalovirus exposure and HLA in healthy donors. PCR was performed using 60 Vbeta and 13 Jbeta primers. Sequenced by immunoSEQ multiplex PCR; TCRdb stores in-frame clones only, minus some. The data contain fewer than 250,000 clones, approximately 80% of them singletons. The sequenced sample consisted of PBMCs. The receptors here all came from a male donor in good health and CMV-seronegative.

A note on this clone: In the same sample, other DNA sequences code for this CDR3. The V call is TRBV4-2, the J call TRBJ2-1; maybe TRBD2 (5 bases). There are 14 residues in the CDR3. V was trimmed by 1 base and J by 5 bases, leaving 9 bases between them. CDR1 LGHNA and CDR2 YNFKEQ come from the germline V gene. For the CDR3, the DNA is TGTGCCAGCAGCCAAGGGCTAGCTAACAATGAGCAGTTCTTC. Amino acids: CASSQGLANNEQFF.

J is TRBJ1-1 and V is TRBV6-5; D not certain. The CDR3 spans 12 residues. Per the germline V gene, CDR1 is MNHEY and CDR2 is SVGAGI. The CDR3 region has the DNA TGTCCGTGGGTGGGCTTTAACACTGAAGCTTTCTTT. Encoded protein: CPWVGFNTEAFF.

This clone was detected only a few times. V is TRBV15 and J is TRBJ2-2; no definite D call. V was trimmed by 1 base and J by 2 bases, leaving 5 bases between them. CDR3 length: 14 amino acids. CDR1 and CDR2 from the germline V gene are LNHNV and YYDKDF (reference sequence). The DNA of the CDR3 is TGTGCCACCAGCAGAGGGCTTAACACCGGGGAGCTGTTTTTT. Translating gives CATSRGLNTGELFF.

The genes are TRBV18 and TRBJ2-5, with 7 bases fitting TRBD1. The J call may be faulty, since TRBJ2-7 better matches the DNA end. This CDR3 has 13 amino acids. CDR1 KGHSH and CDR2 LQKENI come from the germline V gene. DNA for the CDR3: TGTGCCAGCTCGCGGACAGGAAACTACGAGCAGTACTTC. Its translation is CASSRTGNYEQYF.

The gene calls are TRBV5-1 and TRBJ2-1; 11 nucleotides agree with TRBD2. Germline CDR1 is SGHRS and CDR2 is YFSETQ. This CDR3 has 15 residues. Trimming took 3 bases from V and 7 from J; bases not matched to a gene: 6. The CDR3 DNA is TGCGCCAGCAGCTACACTAGCGGGGGAGAAAATGAGCAGTTCTTC. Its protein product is CASSYTSGGENEQFF.